This entry features one TCR beta chain sequence. The sample comes from a study of blood T cell repertoires in COVID-19. Study summary: Collection of acute and convalescent COVID-19 samples took place in the United States, Italy and Spain. T cells, B-cell-depleted T cells, or PBMCs supplied cDNA or gDNA.

CDR1 and CDR2 (germline): SGHRS, YFSETQ. Trimming took off 4 bases at V and 0 bases at J, with 8 bases between the two ends. The CDR3 is 15 amino acids. In the study's own analysis: Reference gene primer amplification yielded estimated nucleated cell counts. Clones were sequenced by immunoSEQ multiplex PCR, and TCRdb holds only the in-frame ones, with some missing. Clone size and the V and J calls come from that table; the DNA yielded D and trimming. The sample yields hundreds of thousands of clones, about 89% seen once. This receptor was identified in a woman aged 45-59 years with COVID-19, enrolled during active disease. This chain links TRBV5-1 with TRBJ2-6; D is undetermined. The sequencing input was peripheral blood. CDR3 protein: CASSPGSSGANVLTF. Written as DNA, the CDR3 is TGCGCCAGCAGCCCAGGAAGCTCTGGGGCCAACGTCCTGACTTTC. Full variable domain (remainder filled in from reference TRBV5-1 and TRBJ2-6): KAGVTQTPRYLIKTRGQQVTLSCSPISGHRSVSWYQQTPGQGLQFLFEYFSETQRNKGNFPGRFSGRQFSNSRSEMNVSTLELGDSALYLCASSPGSSGANVLTFGAGSRLTVL.